Below are 31 T cell receptor beta chains sequenced from a single sample in a study of Ad26.COV2.S vaccination and SARS-CoV-2 variants. Produced via immunoSEQ multiplex PCR; TCRdb's table is partial and in-frame only. Among about 390,000 clones listed, 92% were seen once. The treatment: about 20 received Ad26.COV2.S at low or high dose, single or two shots; 5 received placebo; per-sample allocation not given. Samples came from day 63 after the first vaccine or placebo injection. The input for sequencing was peripheral blood, taken in a trial of Ad26.COV2.S vaccine versus placebo. These TCRs come from a person aged 18-60 years who received the Ad26.COV2.S COVID-19 vaccine or a placebo.

The chain couples TRBV7-2 to TRBJ2-3; TRBD2 agrees at 7 bases. This CDR3 is built from 19 residues. J lost 3 bases, V lost 1 base, and 16 bases had no gene match. In germline, CDR1 is SGHTA, CDR2 FQGNSA. Here the CDR3 DNA reads TGTGCCAGCAGCTTAGTTCCGTCAGACGCTAGCGGCCTAACAGATACGCAGTATTTT. This encodes CASSLVPSDASGLTDTQYF.

The V and J genes are TRBV19 and TRBJ2-7; TRBD2 matches at 8 bases. The CDR3 sequence is 17 residues long. Per the germline V gene, CDR1 is LNHDA and CDR2 is SQIVND (reference sequence). Losses at the gene ends were 3 bases for V and 0 bases for J; bases not matched to a gene: 10. CDR3 bases: TGTGCCAGTAGTATTATACTAGCGGTTGAAAGCTCCTACGAGCAGTACTTC. Translation gives CASSIILAVESSYEQYF.

The chain carries TRBV7-2 and TRBJ2-7; 10 bases match TRBD1. CDR1 SGHTA and CDR2 FQGNSA come from the germline V gene. Losses at the gene ends were 5 bases for V and 7 bases for J; bases not matched to a gene: 11. The CDR3 runs to 15 residues. CDR3 in amino acids: CASSTQTGGLGEQYF. The DNA for the CDR3 is TGTGCCAGCAGCACCCAGACAGGGGGCCTCGGGGAGCAGTACTTC.

The V and J genes are TRBV2 and TRBJ2-1; D unclear. CDR1 is SNHLY, CDR2 FYNNEI, per germline. The length of the CDR3 is 13 residues. Trimming cost V 6 bases and J 9 bases, with 15 bases left between them. CDR3 DNA sequence: TGTGCCAGCAGCGGCGATCCTGCAGCTGAGCAGTTCTTC. Residues: CASSGDPAAEQFF.

The rearrangement joins TRBV7-9 to TRBJ1-6; D may be TRBD1 (5 bases). V lost 4 bases and J lost 3, with 10 bases in between. The CDR3 is made up of 15 amino acids. Germline loops: CDR1 SEHNR, CDR2 FQNEAQ (reference sequence). The CDR3 here is CASSYGADYNSPLHF. CDR3 DNA: TGTGCCAGCAGCTACGGGGCGGACTATAATTCACCCCTCCACTTT. Full variable domain (missing parts from reference TRBV7-9 and TRBJ1-6): DTGVSQNPRHKITKRGQNVTFRCDPISEHNRLYWYRQTLGQGPEFLTYFQNEAQLEKSRLLSDRFSAERPKGSFSTLEIQRTEQGDSAMYLCASSYGADYNSPLHFGNGTRLTVT.

This chain links TRBV7-8 with TRBJ1-1; a possible D gene is TRBD1 (6 bases). V was pared by 6 bases and J by 5 bases, with 13 bases between. The CDR3 length is 13 residues. The germline V gene has CDR1 SGHVS and CDR2 FQNEAQ. CDR3 DNA sequence: TGTGCCAGCAGGTGGACAGTTTCAACTGAAGCTTTCTTT. Translation gives CASRWTVSTEAFF.

The gene calls are TRBV6-5 and TRBJ1-3; D is perhaps TRBD1 (5 bases). V dropped 5 bases and J dropped 8 bases, with 16 bases sitting between them. CDR3 length: 14 residues. Per the germline V gene, CDR1 is MNHEY and CDR2 is SVGAGI. For the CDR3, the DNA is TGTGCCAGCAGTCCCAGGTCCGAAGGGGACACCATATATTTT. Encoded protein: CASSPRSEGDTIYF.

The chain recombines TRBV24-1 with TRBJ2-2; unclear D gene. V was trimmed by 2 bases and J by 4 bases, leaving 13 bases between them. The CDR3 has 16 residues. Germline V lookup: CDR1 KGHDR, CDR2 SFDVKD. CDR3: CATSDSRVSGTGELFF. In DNA form, the CDR3 reads TGTGCCACCAGTGATTCTCGGGTGTCGGGCACCGGGGAGCTGTTTTTT.

The chain recombines TRBV6-2 or TRBV6-3 with TRBJ2-3; a possible D gene is TRBD2 (5 bases). The V and J ends lost 5 bases and 0 bases respectively, with 12 bases between them. The CDR3 loop spans 15 amino acids. CDR1 MNHEY and CDR2 SVGEGT come from the germline V gene. This chain's CDR3 is CASSGGLSSTDTQYF. The CDR3 nucleotides read TGTGCCAGCAGTGGAGGACTCTCTAGCACAGATACGCAGTATTTT.

The chain employs TRBV28 and TRBJ1-1; TRBD1 aligns across 7 bases. The CDR3 is 15 amino acids. V lost 1 base, J lost 0 bases, and 2 bases stayed unmatched. CDR1 and CDR2 from the germline V gene are MDHEN and SYDVKM. The CDR3: CASSLSDRLNTEAFF. The CDR3 nucleotides are TGTGCCAGCAGTTTATCGGACAGGTTGAACACTGAAGCTTTCTTT.

The J gene is TRBJ2-1, the V gene TRBV6-2 or TRBV6-3; possibly TRBD2 for D (6 bases). Trimming removed 6 bases at V and 2 bases at J, with 14 bases between. Per germline, CDR1 MNHEY and CDR2 SVGEGT. This CDR3 contains 15 residues. The chain's CDR3 is CASSSGVAAYNEQFF. CDR3 coding DNA: TGTGCCAGCAGCTCGGGGGTAGCGGCCTACAATGAGCAGTTCTTC.

This chain connects TRBV7-2 to TRBJ1-2; no firm D call. V dropped 4 bases and J dropped 3 bases, with 9 bases sitting between them. This CDR3 has 13 amino acids. Germline assignment: CDR1 SGHTA and CDR2 FQGNSA. CDR3 DNA sequence: TGTGCCAGCAGCTCCGCCGGGGACTATGGCTACACCTTC. Its translation is CASSSAGDYGYTF.

This clone was detected only a few times. The chain carries TRBV6-1 and TRBJ1-3, with 8 nucleotides matching TRBD1. Germline assignment: CDR1 MNHNS and CDR2 SASEGT. This CDR3 is 18 amino acids long. With V trimmed by 4 bases and J by 0 bases, 11 bases remained unmatched. The CDR3 region has the DNA TGTGCCAGCAGTGGTGGACAGGGAAGGGAATTCTCTGGAAACACCATATATTTT. Translating it yields CASSGGQGREFSGNTIYF.

The gene calls are TRBV7-9 and TRBJ2-2, with D possibly being TRBD2 (5 bases). Per germline, CDR1 SEHNR and CDR2 FQNEAQ (reference sequence). CDR3 length: 14 amino acids. Trimming took 5 bases from V and 5 from J, leaving 12 bases between them. The CDR3 coding sequence is TGTGCCAGCAGCCTAACCCCGGGGACCGGGGAGCTGTTTTTT. Translation: CASSLTPGTGELFF.

The CDR3 nucleotides read TGTGCCAGCTCACCACCAGGTGTAGCCCACTCTGGAAACACCATATATTTT. It yields the protein CASSPPGVAHSGNTIYF. The V call is TRBV18, the J call TRBJ1-3; D call uncertain. The V gene lost 0 bases and the J gene lost 0 bases, with 12 bases spanning the gap. Germline loops: CDR1 KGHSH, CDR2 LQKENI. The CDR3 spans 17 residues.

The chain is built from TRBV12-3 or TRBV12-4 and TRBJ2-1; D not certain. This CDR3 is 13 amino acids long. With 3 bases removed from V and 9 bases from J, the gap between germline ends came to 12 bases. The CDR3 sequence is CASSLKELVEQFF. The CDR3 region has the DNA TGTGCCAGCAGTTTGAAAGAACTGGTTGAGCAGTTCTTC.

This clone was seen more than once but under ten times. In DNA, the CDR3 is TGCGCCAGCAGTGAGTACGGCCAACTTCCCGCTGAAGCTTTCTTT. It codes for CASSEYGQLPAEAFF. The V call is TRBV10-1, the J call TRBJ1-1, with D hard to call. The CDR3 length is 15 residues. The germline V gene has CDR1 WNHNN and CDR2 SYGVQD (reference sequence). Trimming pared 1 base from V and 6 bases from J, leaving 15 bases between.

The V gene is TRBV5-4, the J gene TRBJ1-1, with D perhaps matching TRBD1 (6 bases). Germline V gene data show CDR1 as SGHNT and CDR2 as YYREEE (reference sequence). There are 13 residues in the CDR3. Trimming took 5 bases from V and 6 from J, leaving 14 bases between them. The CDR3 DNA sequence: TGTGCCAGCAGGCTTACAGGGACCTCTGAAGCTTTCTTT. Residues: CASRLTGTSEAFF. The variable domain in full, completed from reference TRBV5-4 and TRBJ1-1, reads ETGVTQSPTHLIKTRGQQVTLRCSSQSGHNTVSWYQQALGQGPQFIFQYYREEENGRGNFPPRFSGLQFPNYSSELNVNALELDDSALYLCASRLTGTSEAFFGQGTRLTVV.

On this clone: This sample also contains other DNA sequences that code for the same CDR3. This sequence joins TRBV6-1 and TRBJ1-1; no reliable D call. The CDR3 has 13 residues. Trimming removed 0 bases from V and 5 bases from J, with 7 bases in between. Germline CDR1 is MNHNS and CDR2 is SASEGT. The CDR3 DNA reads as TGTGCCAGCAGTGAAGCGTGGGGAACTGAAGCTTTCTTT. It specifies CASSEAWGTEAFF.

The V call is TRBV2, the J call TRBJ1-1; 9 bases are shared with TRBD1. CDR3 length equals 16 residues. The germline V gene encodes CDR1 SNHLY and CDR2 FYNNEI. V lost 5 bases and J lost 0; bases outside the gene matches: 7. The CDR3 loop reads CASSSPGTGMNTEAFF. CDR3 DNA: TGTGCCAGCAGTAGTCCCGGGACAGGGATGAACACTGAAGCTTTCTTT.

This sequence joins TRBV2 and TRBJ2-3, with 9 bases aligning to TRBD1. Trimming cost V 4 bases and J 4 bases; bases outside gene matches: 3. There are 14 residues in the CDR3. Germline CDR1 SNHLY, CDR2 FYNNEI. The CDR3 loop is CASSARQGADTQYF. The DNA for the CDR3 is TGTGCCAGCAGTGCCCGACAGGGGGCAGATACGCAGTATTTT.

The rearrangement uses TRBV7-2 and TRBJ1-4; perhaps TRBD1 as D (5 bases). Germline-derived CDR1 and CDR2 are SGHTA and FQGNSA. V lost 5 bases to trimming and J lost 7 bases, with 17 bases between them. The CDR3 sequence is 15 residues long. For the CDR3, the DNA is TGTGCCAGCAGCCATTCCGGTCCTACAGGTGAAAAACTGTTTTTT. Amino acids: CASSHSGPTGEKLFF.

The J gene is TRBJ1-5, the V gene TRBV28; the D is unclear. The CDR3 consists of 19 residues. V was trimmed by 5 bases and J by 0 bases, leaving 23 bases between them. CDR1 is MDHEN, CDR2 SYDVKM, per germline. The CDR3 region is CASSPIGKGVKYSNQPQHF. The CDR3 nucleotides are TGTGCCAGCAGTCCTATAGGTAAGGGTGTCAAATATAGCAATCAGCCCCAGCATTTT. The variable domain in full, completed from reference TRBV28 and TRBJ1-5, reads DVKVTQSSRYLVKRTGEKVFLECVQDMDHENMFWYRQDPGLGLRLIYFSYDVKMKEKGDIPEGYSVSREKKERFSLILESASTNQTSMYLCASSPIGKGVKYSNQPQHFGDGTRLSIL.

The chain carries TRBV19 and TRBJ1-2; TRBD1 matches 8 bases. Germline lookup yields CDR1 LNHDA and CDR2 SQIVND (reference sequence). J lost 4 bases, V lost 6 bases, and 19 bases had no gene match. The CDR3 is made up of 18 amino acids. The chain's CDR3 is CASRQGRDRGVSSYGYTF. The CDR3 DNA is TGTGCCAGTAGGCAAGGGCGCGACAGGGGCGTTTCGAGCTATGGCTACACCTTC. Looking up the rest from reference TRBV19 and TRBJ1-2 gives the full variable domain: DGGITQSPKYLFRKEGQNVTLSCEQNLNHDAMYWYRQDPGQGLRLIYYSQIVNDFQKGDIAEGYSVSREKKESFPLTVTSAQKNPTAFYLCASRQGRDRGVSSYGYTFGSGTRLTVV.

In regard to this clone: The junction departs from germline at one end; a sequencing error may be responsible. V usage is TRBV5-6 and J usage is TRBJ2-7, with 11 bases lining up with TRBD2. Per germline, CDR1 SGHDT and CDR2 YYEEEE. This CDR3 contains 13 residues. The CDR3 nucleotides read TGTGCCAGCATTAGCGGACTAGCGGGCCATCAGGACTTC. Translating it yields CASISGLAGHQDF.

The chain combines TRBV4-3 with TRBJ2-3; D remains ambiguous. V shed 1 base and J shed 4 bases, with 6 bases lying between them. Germline V gene sequence: CDR1 LGHNA, CDR2 YSLEER. This CDR3 has 13 amino acids. The chain's CDR3 is CASSQGEADTQYF. CDR3 coding DNA: TGCGCCAGCAGCCAAGGAGAAGCAGATACGCAGTATTTT.

The chain recombines TRBV10-3 with TRBJ2-3; tentatively, D is TRBD1 or TRBD2 (5 bases each). The CDR3 extends over 15 amino acids. The V gene's germline CDR1 is ENHRY and CDR2 SYGVKD. Trimming stripped 4 bases from V and 3 bases from J, with 14 bases between. CDR3 coding DNA: TGTGCCATCAGTGTCTCTCCGGGGCCGACAGATACGCAGTATTTT. Encoded protein: CAISVSPGPTDTQYF.

This clone occurred a few times. The sample contains more than one DNA sequence encoding this CDR3. The chain couples TRBV6-5 to TRBJ1-3; D is uncertain. Germline V gene lookup returns CDR1 MNHEY and CDR2 SVGAGI. Trimming removed 6 bases from V and 0 bases from J, with 9 bases in between. CDR3 length: 14 residues. CDR3 nucleotides: TGTGCCAGCAGGGCCCCTTCCTCTGGAAACACCATATATTTT. Amino acids: CASRAPSSGNTIYF.

The rearrangement uses TRBV6-2 or TRBV6-3 and TRBJ1-2; TRBD1 matches at 7 bases. J lost 8 bases, V lost 2 bases, and 11 bases had no gene match. The CDR3 covers 15 residues. Looked up from germline, CDR1 is MNHEY and CDR2 is SVGEGT. For the CDR3, the DNA is TGTGCCAGCAGTTACGAGATAGGGGGCATCTTGGGCTACACCTTC. Amino acids: CASSYEIGGILGYTF.

The CDR3 protein is CASSQIPDSRNTEAFF. As DNA, the CDR3 is TGCGCCAGCAGTCAAATCCCGGACAGTCGGAACACTGAAGCTTTCTTT. The V and J genes are TRBV23-1 and TRBJ1-1; D is possibly TRBD1 (6 bases). TRBV23-1 belongs to the ORF category, with a function that is uncertain. The CDR3 runs to 16 residues. V was trimmed by 2 bases and J by 1 base, leaving 14 bases between them.

The rearrangement joins TRBV7-2 to TRBJ1-4; D gene ambiguous. The V gene's germline CDR1 is SGHTA and CDR2 FQGNSA. Trimming pared 5 bases from V and 5 bases from J, leaving 18 bases between. There are 16 residues in the CDR3. The CDR3 loop is CASSPKVGVLNEKLFF. The CDR3 nucleotides are TGTGCCAGCAGCCCGAAGGTCGGGGTCTTGAATGAAAAACTGTTTTTT.